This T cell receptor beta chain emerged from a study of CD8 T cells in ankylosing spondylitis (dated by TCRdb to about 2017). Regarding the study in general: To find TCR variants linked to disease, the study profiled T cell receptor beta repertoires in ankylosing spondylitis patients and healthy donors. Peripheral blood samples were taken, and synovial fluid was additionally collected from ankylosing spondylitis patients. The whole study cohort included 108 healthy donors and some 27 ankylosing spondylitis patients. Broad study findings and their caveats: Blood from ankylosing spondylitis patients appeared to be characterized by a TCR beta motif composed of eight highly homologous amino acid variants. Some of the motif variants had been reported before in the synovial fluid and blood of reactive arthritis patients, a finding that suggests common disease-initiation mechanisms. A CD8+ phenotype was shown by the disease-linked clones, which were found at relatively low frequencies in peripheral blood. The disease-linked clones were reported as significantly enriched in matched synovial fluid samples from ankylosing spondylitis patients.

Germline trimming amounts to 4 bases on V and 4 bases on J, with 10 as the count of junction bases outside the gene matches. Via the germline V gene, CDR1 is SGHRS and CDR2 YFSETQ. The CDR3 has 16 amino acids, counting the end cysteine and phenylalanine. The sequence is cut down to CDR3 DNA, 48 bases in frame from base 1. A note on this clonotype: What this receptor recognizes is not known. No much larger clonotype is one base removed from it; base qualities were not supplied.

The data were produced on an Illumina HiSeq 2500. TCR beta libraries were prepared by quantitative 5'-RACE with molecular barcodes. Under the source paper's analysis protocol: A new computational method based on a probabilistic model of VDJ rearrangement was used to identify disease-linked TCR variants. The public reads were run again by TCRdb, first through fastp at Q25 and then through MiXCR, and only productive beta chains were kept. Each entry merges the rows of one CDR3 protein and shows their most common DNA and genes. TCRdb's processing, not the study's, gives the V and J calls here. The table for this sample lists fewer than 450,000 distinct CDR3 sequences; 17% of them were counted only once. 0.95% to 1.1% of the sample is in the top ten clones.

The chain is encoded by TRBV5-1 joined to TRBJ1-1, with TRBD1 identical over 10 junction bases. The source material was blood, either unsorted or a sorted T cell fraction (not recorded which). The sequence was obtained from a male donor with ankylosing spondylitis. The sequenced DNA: TGCGCCAGCAGCCCGGACAGGGGGTCGGTAGGCACTGAAGCTTTCTTT. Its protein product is CASSPDRGSVGTEAFF.